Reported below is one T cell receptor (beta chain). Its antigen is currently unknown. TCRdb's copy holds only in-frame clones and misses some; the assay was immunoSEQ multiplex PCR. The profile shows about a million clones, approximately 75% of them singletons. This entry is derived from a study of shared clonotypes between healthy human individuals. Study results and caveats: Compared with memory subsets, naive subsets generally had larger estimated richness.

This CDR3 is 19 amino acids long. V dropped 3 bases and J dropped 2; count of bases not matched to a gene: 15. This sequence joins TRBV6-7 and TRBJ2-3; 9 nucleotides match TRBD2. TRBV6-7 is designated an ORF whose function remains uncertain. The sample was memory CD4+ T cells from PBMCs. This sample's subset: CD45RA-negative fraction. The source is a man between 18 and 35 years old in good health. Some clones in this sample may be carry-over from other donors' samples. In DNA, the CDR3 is TGTGCCAGCAGTTATCGGGCTAGCGGGGCTTACCCGGCCACAGATACGCAGTATTTT. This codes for CASSYRASGAYPATDTQYF.